This record concerns one T cell receptor (beta chain) sequence. Antigen specificity is unknown. Generated by immunoSEQ multiplex PCR, the TCRdb table keeps only in-frame clones and is missing some. The sample has some 140,000 clones, roughly nine tenths seen once. The sample comes from a study of T cells in localized non-small cell lung cancer. Study results and limitations: Paired adjacent lung recovered a median approximately 57 of the top 100 tumor clones.

This CDR3 spans 16 amino acids. Trimming left V 2 bases short and J 1 base short, with 13 bases between. Germline CDR1 SGDLS, CDR2 YYNGEE. The TCR originated in an older female donor with stage I lung adenocarcinoma. The chain joins TRBV9 to TRBJ2-1; D is undetermined. The material was peripheral blood, obtained before any cancer treatment. CDR3 protein: CASSVSWTASYNEQFF. In DNA form, the CDR3 reads TGTGCCAGCAGCGTTTCTTGGACCGCATCCTACAATGAGCAGTTCTTC.